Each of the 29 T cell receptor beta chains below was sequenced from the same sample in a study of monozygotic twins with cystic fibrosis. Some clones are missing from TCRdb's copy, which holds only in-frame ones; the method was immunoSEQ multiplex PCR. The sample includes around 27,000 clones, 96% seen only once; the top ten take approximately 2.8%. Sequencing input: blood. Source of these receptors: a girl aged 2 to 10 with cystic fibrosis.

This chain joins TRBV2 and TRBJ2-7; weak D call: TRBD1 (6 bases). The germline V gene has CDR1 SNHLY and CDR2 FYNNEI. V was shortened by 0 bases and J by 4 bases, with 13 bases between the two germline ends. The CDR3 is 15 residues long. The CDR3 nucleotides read TGTGCCAGCAGTGAAGCTGGGGGCCCCGAATACGAGCAGTACTTC. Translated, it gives CASSEAGGPEYEQYF.

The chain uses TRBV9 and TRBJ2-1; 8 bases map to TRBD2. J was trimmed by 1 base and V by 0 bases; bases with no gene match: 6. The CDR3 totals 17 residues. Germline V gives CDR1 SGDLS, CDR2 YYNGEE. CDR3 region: CASSVAGGAPSYNEQFF. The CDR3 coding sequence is TGTGCCAGCAGCGTAGCGGGAGGGGCACCATCCTACAATGAGCAGTTCTTC.

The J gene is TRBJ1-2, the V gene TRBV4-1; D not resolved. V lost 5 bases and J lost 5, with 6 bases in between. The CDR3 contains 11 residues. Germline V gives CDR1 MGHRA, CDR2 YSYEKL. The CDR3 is CASSGNYGYTF. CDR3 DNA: TGCGCCAGCAGCGGAAATTATGGCTACACCTTC.

This CDR3 reads CSALGNEKLFF. The CDR3 region has the DNA TGCAGTGCCCTCGGTAATGAAAAACTGTTTTTT. The chain carries TRBV20-1 and TRBJ1-4, with no clear D. This CDR3 is 11 amino acids long. CDR1 and CDR2 (germline): DFQATT, SNEGSKA (reference sequence). V was trimmed by 6 bases and J by 4 bases, leaving 6 bases between them.

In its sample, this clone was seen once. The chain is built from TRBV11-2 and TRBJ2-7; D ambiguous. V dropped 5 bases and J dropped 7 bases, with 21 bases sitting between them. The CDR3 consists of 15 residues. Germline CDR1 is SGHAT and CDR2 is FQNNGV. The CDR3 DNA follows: TGTGCCAGCAGCATTCTCACCCGGGCCTTGGGGGAGCAGTACTTC. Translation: CASSILTRALGEQYF. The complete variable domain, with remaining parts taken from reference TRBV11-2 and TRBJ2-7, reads EAGVAQSPRYKIIEKRQSVAFWCNPISGHATLYWYQQILGQGPKLLIQFQNNGVVDDSQLPKDRFSAERLKGVDSTLKIQPAKLEDSAVYLCASSILTRALGEQYFGPGTRLTVT.

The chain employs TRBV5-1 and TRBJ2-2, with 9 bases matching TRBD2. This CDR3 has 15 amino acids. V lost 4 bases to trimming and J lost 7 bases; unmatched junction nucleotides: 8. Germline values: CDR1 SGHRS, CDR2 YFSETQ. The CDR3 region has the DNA TGCGCCAGCAGCCGACTAGCGGAGTGGGTCGGGGAGCTGTTTTTT. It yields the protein CASSRLAEWVGELFF.

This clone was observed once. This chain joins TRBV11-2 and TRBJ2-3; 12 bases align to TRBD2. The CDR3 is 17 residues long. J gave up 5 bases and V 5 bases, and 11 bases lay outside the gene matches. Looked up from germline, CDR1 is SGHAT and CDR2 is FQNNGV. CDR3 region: CASSPLTSGSWGDTQYF. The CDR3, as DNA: TGTGCCAGCAGCCCCCTGACTAGCGGGAGCTGGGGAGATACGCAGTATTTT.

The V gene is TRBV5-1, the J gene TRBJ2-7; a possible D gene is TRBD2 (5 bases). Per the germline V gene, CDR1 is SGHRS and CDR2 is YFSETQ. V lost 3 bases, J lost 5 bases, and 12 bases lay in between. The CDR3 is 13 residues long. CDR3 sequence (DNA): TGCGCCAGCAGCTCCGAGAGGGCTGACGAGCAGTACTTC. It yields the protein CASSSERADEQYF.

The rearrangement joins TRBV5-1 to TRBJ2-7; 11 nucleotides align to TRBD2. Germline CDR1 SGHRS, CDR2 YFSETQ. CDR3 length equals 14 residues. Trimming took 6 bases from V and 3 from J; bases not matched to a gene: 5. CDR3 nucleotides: TGCGCCAGCAACTTAGGGACTAGCGGCTACGAGCAGTACTTC. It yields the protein CASNLGTSGYEQYF. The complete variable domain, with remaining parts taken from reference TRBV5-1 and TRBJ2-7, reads KAGVTQTPRYLIKTRGQQVTLSCSPISGHRSVSWYQQTPGQGLQFLFEYFSETQRNKGNFPGRFSGRQFSNSRSEMNVSTLELGDSALYLCASNLGTSGYEQYFGPGTRLTVT.

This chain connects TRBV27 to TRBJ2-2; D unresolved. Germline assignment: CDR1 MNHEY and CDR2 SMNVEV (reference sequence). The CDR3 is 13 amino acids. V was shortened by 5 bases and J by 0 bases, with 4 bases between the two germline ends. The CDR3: CASSLSNTGELFF. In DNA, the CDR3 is TGTGCCAGCAGTCTCTCGAACACCGGGGAGCTGTTTTTT.

For the CDR3, the DNA is TGTGCCAGCAGCCCCAGCACTGGGACAGGCGTAGATACGCAGTATTTT. Its protein product is CASSPSTGTGVDTQYF. The V and J genes are TRBV7-9 and TRBJ2-3; 8 nucleotides line up with TRBD1. The CDR3 covers 16 residues. CDR1 and CDR2 from the germline V gene are SEHNR and FQNEAQ (reference sequence). Trimming at V came to 5 bases and at J to 5 bases, leaving 12 bases not matched to a gene. Full variable domain (rest looked up from reference TRBV7-9 and TRBJ2-3): DTGVSQNPRHKITKRGQNVTFRCDPISEHNRLYWYRQTLGQGPEFLTYFQNEAQLEKSRLLSDRFSAERPKGSFSTLEIQRTEQGDSAMYLCASSPSTGTGVDTQYFGPGTRLTVL.

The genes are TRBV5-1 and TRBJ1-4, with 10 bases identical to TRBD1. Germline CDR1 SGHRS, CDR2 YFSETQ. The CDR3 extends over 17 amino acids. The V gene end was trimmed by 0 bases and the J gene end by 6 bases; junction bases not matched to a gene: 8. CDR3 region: CASSLGDRGVLHEKLFF. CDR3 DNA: TGCGCCAGCAGCTTGGGGGACAGGGGTGTCCTACATGAAAAACTGTTTTTT. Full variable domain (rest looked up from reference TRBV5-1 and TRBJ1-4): KAGVTQTPRYLIKTRGQQVTLSCSPISGHRSVSWYQQTPGQGLQFLFEYFSETQRNKGNFPGRFSGRQFSNSRSEMNVSTLELGDSALYLCASSLGDRGVLHEKLFFGSGTQLSVL.

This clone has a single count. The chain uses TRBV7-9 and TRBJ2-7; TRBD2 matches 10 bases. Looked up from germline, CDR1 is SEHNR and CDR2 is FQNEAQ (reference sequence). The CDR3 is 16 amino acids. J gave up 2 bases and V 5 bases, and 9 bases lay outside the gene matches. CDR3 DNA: TGTGCCAGCAGCCCACACCTAGCGGGAGTAGCCTACGAGCAGTACTTC. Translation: CASSPHLAGVAYEQYF.

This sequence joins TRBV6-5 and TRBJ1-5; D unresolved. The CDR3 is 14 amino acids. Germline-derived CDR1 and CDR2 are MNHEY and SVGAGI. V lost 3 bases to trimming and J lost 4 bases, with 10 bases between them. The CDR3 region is CASSYLGENQPQHF. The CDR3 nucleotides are TGTGCCAGCAGTTATTTGGGAGAAAATCAGCCCCAGCATTTT.

CDR3 loop: CASSQEGLETQYF. CDR3 nucleotide sequence: TGCGCCAGCAGCCAAGAAGGGTTGGAGACCCAGTACTTC. The chain carries TRBV4-1 and TRBJ2-5; no reliable D call. The CDR3 is 13 residues long. Trimming stripped 0 bases from V and 5 bases from J, with 7 bases between. Germline V CDR1 and CDR2: MGHRA, YSYEKL.

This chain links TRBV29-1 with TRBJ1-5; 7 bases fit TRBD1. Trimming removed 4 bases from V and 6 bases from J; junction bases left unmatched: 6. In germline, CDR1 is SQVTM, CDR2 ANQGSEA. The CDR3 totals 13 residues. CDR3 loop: CSVGTGAFQPQHF. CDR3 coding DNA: TGCAGCGTTGGGACAGGAGCTTTTCAGCCCCAGCATTTT.

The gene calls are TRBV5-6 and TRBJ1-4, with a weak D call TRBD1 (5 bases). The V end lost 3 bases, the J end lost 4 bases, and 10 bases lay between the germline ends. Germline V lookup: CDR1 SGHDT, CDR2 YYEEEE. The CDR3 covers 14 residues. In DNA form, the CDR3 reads TGTGCCAGCAGCTATAAAGGGGTTAATGAAAAACTGTTTTTT. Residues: CASSYKGVNEKLFF.

The CDR3 nucleotides are TGTGCCAGCAGCGTAGCGTATAAGGCCGCCCGTCCGTTTTACGAGCAGTACTTC. This gives the protein CASSVAYKAARPFYEQYF. The V and J genes are TRBV9 and TRBJ2-7; D remains ambiguous. The CDR3 has 18 amino acids. The V end was cut by 0 bases, the J end by 4 bases, with 23 bases between. CDR1 and CDR2 (germline): SGDLS, YYNGEE.

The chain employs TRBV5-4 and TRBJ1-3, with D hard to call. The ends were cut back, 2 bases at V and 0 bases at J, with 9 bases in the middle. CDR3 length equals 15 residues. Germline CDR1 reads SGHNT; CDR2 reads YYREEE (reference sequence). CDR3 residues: CASSFAGSSGNTIYF. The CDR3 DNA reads TGTGCCAGCAGCTTTGCGGGATCCTCTGGAAACACCATATATTTT.

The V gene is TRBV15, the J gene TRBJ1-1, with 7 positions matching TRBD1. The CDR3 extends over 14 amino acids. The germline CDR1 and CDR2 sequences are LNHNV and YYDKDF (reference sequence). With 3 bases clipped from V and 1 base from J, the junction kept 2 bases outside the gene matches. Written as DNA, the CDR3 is TGTGCCACCAGCAGCAGGGGGAAGAACACTGAAGCTTTCTTT. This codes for CATSSRGKNTEAFF.

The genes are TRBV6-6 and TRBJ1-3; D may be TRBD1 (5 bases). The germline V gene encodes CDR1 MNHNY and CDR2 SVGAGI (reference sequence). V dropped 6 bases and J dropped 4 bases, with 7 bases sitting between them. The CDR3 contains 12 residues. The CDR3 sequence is CASRDTGNTIYF. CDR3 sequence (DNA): TGTGCCAGCAGGGACACAGGAAACACCATATATTTT.

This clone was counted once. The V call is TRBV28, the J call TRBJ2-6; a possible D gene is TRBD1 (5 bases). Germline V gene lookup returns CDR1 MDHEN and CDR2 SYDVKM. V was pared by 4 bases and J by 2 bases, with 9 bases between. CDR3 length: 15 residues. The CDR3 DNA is TGTGCCAGCAGTTCCTCAGGGACTGGGGCCAACGTCCTGACTTTC. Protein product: CASSSSGTGANVLTF.

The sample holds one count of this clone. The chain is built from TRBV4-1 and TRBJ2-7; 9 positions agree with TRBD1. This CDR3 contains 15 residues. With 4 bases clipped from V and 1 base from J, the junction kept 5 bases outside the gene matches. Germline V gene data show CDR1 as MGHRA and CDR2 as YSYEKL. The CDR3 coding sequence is TGCGCCAGCAGCCCGTACGGGACAGGGTCCTACGAGCAGTACTTC. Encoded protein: CASSPYGTGSYEQYF.

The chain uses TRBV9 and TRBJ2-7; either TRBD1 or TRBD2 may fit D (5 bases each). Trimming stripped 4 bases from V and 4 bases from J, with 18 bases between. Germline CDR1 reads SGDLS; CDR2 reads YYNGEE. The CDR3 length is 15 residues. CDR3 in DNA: TGTGCCAGCAGCCCTCTGGGGGACCCTAGGTACGAGCAGTACTTC. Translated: CASSPLGDPRYEQYF.

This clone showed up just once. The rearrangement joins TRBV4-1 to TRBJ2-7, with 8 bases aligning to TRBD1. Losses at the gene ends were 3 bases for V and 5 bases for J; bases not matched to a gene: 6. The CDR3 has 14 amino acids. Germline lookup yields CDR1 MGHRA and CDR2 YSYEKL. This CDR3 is CASSHRQGRHEQYF. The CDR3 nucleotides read TGCGCCAGCAGCCACAGACAGGGGCGGCACGAGCAGTACTTC.

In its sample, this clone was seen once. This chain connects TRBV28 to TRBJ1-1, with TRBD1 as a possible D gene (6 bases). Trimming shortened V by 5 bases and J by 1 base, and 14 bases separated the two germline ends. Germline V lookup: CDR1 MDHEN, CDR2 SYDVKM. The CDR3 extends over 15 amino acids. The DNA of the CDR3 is TGTGCCAGCAGTCCGCGCCTGGGGGCGAACACTGAAGCTTTCTTT. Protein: CASSPRLGANTEAFF.

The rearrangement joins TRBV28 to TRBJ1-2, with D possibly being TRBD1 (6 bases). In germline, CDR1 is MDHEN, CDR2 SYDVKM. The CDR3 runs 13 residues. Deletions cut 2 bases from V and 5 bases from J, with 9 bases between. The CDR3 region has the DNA TGTGCCAGCAGTTTAAGGGGGGTATATGGCTACACCTTC. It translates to CASSLRGVYGYTF.

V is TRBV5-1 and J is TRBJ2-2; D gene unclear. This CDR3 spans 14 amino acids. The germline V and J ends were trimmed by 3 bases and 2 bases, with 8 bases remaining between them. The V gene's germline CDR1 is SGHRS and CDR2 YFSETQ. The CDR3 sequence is CASSSYDNTGELFF. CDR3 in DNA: TGCGCCAGCAGCTCGTATGATAACACCGGGGAGCTGTTTTTT.

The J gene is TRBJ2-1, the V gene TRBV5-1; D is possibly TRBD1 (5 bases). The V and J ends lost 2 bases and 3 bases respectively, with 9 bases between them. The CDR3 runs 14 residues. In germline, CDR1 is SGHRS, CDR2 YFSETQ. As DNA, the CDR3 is TGCGCCAGCAGCTTCAGCAGGGTCTACAATGAGCAGTTCTTC. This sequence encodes CASSFSRVYNEQFF.